The T cell receptor (beta chain) described here comes from a study of blood T cell repertoires in COVID-19. Study-wide background: There were acute and convalescent COVID-19 samples, and they came from the United States, Italy and Spain. Nucleic acid was either cDNA or gDNA, and it came from T cells, B-cell-depleted T cells, or PBMCs.

Authors' analysis steps: Amplification of reference gene primers provided the estimated nucleated cell counts. This table comes from immunoSEQ multiplex PCR, and its TCRdb copy is limited to in-frame clones, with some not included. The D gene and trimming were derived from the DNA, and the V and J assignments and clone size from that table. The sample shows about 58,000 clones, over 75% of them seen only once. CDR3 length: 16 amino acids. Germline V lookup: CDR1 SGHTA, CDR2 FQGTGA. Trimming removed 2 bases from V and 12 bases from J; junction bases left unmatched: 14. Sequenced: peripheral blood. The rearrangement joins TRBV7-3 to TRBJ2-1, with 9 bases identical to TRBD2. The TCR was taken from a man aged 55 to 69 with COVID-19, enrolled during active disease. The CDR3 loop is CASSLGIAGAAGGQFF. CDR3 nucleotides: TGTGCCAGCAGCTTAGGTATAGCGGGAGCCGCGGGGGGGCAGTTCTTC.